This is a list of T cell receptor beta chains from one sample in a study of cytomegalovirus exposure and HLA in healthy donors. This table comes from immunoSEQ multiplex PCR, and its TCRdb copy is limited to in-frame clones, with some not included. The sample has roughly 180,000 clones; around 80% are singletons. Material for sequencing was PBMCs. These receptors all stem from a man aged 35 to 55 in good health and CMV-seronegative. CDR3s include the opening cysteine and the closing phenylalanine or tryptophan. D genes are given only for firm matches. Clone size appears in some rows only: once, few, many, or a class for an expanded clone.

TGCAGCGTTGATTACAGGTCCACCGGGGAGCTGTTTTTT	CSVDYRSTGELFF	.	TRBJ2-2	TRBV29-1	.
TGTGCCAGCAGCTTGCGGTCAGGGCCCACAGATACGCAGTATTTT	CASSLRSGPTDTQYF	.	TRBJ2-3	TRBV7-2	.
TGTGCCAGCAGCTTAAGCGGGGCTAATCAGCCCCAGCATTTT	CASSLSGANQPQHF	once	TRBJ1-5	TRBV7-2	.
TGTTCCAGCAGCTTTAGCGGGGGTGAGGGGTACGAGCAGTACTTC	CSSSFSGGEGYEQYF	once	TRBJ2-7	TRBV7-9	TRBD2
TGTGCCAGCAGCCAAGGGACCGGACAGGGGAGCACTGAAGCTTTCTTT	CASSQGTGQGSTEAFF	few	TRBJ1-1	TRBV4-2	TRBD1
TGTGCCTGGGAGGACAGCTCGCAAGAGACCCAGTACTTC	CAWEDSSQETQYF	once	TRBJ2-5	TRBV30	.
TGTGCCAGCAGCAAATACGATCGGGAGGGACCCGGGGAGCTGTTTTTT	CASSKYDREGPGELFF	few	TRBJ2-2	TRBV21-1	.
TGTGCTAGCAGACTAGCGGGGACCAAGGTGGATGAGCAGTTCTTC	CASRLAGTKVDEQFF	.	TRBJ2-1	TRBV7-2	TRBD2
TGTGCCAGCAGTGACAGGGGCGGTAATTCACCCCTCCACTTT	CASSDRGGNSPLHF	.	TRBJ1-6	TRBV6-4	.
TGTGCCAGCAGCTTATTTATCCCCAACACTGAAGCTTTCTTT	CASSLFIPNTEAFF	.	TRBJ1-1	TRBV11-3	.
TGTGCCAGCTCACTAAACGACGGGGTCGAGCAGTACTTT	CASSLNDGVEQYF	.	TRBJ2-7	TRBV18	.
TGTGCCAGCAGAGGGACAGGGTTTGGTGGCTACACCTTC	CASRGTGFGGYTF	.	TRBJ1-2	TRBV7-9	TRBD1
TGTGCCAGCAGCCTACCGGACAGGGGGCGATCTAGCGGGAGGACAGATACGCAGTATTTT	CASSLPDRGRSSGRTDTQYF	.	TRBJ2-3	TRBV21-1	.
TGTGCCAGTAGTACGTCGACAGAGAGTGGCTACACCTTC	CASSTSTESGYTF	.	TRBJ1-2	TRBV19	.
TGTGCCAGCAGCTTAGGGGGTGGACAGAGCTATGGCTACACCTTC	CASSLGGGQSYGYTF	.	TRBJ1-2	TRBV7-2	.
TGTGCCAGCAGCGTAGTGTCGACTAGCAAGAACACCGGGGAGCTGTTTTTT	CASSVVSTSKNTGELFF	.	TRBJ2-2	TRBV9	TRBD2
TGTGCCAGCAGTCCGGGACAGTCCGCCCACGAGCAGTACTTC	CASSPGQSAHEQYF	.	TRBJ2-7	TRBV11-2	TRBD1
TGTGCCAGCAGTCTGGACAGGGTACCCTACAATGAGCAGTTCTTC	CASSLDRVPYNEQFF	.	TRBJ2-1	TRBV6-6	TRBD1
TGTGCCAGCAGCCCCCCCGGGGTACAGGGCAAAGGGGAGCTGTTTTTT	CASSPPGVQGKGELFF	few	TRBJ2-2	TRBV7-2	.
TGTGCTAGCAGCTTAGGAGCCGGGTCCTCCTACGAGCAGTACTTC	CASSLGAGSSYEQYF	few	TRBJ2-7	TRBV7-7	.
TGTGCCTGGAGTCCATTCCTCGAGATCTACGAGCAGTACTTC	CAWSPFLEIYEQYF	.	TRBJ2-7	TRBV30	.
TGTGCCAGCAGCGTAGGGCTAGCGGGAGTCGAGCAGTACTTC	CASSVGLAGVEQYF	.	TRBJ2-7	TRBV9	TRBD2
TGTGCCAGCACCCAGAGCGGGAGGGCGAACACTGAAGCTTTCTTT	CASTQSGRANTEAFF	.	TRBJ1-1	TRBV28	.
TGTGCCAGCAGCTATTTTGGGGGCAGCTCCTACGAGCAGTACTTC	CASSYFGGSSYEQYF	.	TRBJ2-7	TRBV7-2	.
TGTGCCAGCAGCTCGAGGGAGACAGGGTGGGGAGCTTTCTTT	CASSSRETGWGAFF	.	TRBJ1-1	TRBV7-9	TRBD1
TGTGCCAGCAGCCAAGACTACACTGAAGCTTTCTTT	CASSQDYTEAFF	.	TRBJ1-1	TRBV7-9	.
TGTGCCAGCGGGGGAGGGGGTGAGCCCCAGCATTTT	CASGGGGEPQHF	.	TRBJ1-5	TRBV28	.
TGTGCCAGCAGCTTAGGAGGACAGACAGATACGCAGTATTTT	CASSLGGQTDTQYF	.	TRBJ2-3	TRBV7-2	.
TGTGCCAGCAGTCCTACTGGGACTAGCGGATCCTACGAGCAGTACTTC	CASSPTGTSGSYEQYF	.	TRBJ2-7	TRBV27	TRBD2
TGTGCCAGCTCACCAAGCAGGGCAACTAATGAAAAACTGTTTTTT	CASSPSRATNEKLFF	.	TRBJ1-4	TRBV18	.
TGTGCCAGCAGCGTAATACAGGCCGTCGACACTGAAGCTTTCTTT	CASSVIQAVDTEAFF	.	TRBJ1-1	TRBV9	.
TGTGCCAGCAGGGATCTCGGGACAGCCCTTGCGAACACCGGGGAGCTGTTTTTT	CASRDLGTALANTGELFF	.	TRBJ2-2	TRBV27	TRBD1
TGTGCCATCAGGGCCGTAGCGGGGGGTGAGCAGTTCTTC	CAIRAVAGGEQFF	.	TRBJ2-1	TRBV10-3	TRBD2
TGCGCCAGCAGCTTGGCCGACTCGGGCACTGAAGCTTTCTTT	CASSLADSGTEAFF	once	TRBJ1-1	TRBV5-1	.
TGTGCCAGCAAGCTGGAGTACAATGAGCAGTTCTTC	CASKLEYNEQFF	.	TRBJ2-1	TRBV2	.
TGTGCCAGCAGCCATAGCTGGACAGGAGCTAACTATGGCTACACCTTC	CASSHSWTGANYGYTF	.	TRBJ1-2	TRBV28	TRBD1
TGCGCCAGCAGTCAGTTGACAGGGTTTACAGATACGCAGTATTTT	CASSQLTGFTDTQYF	once	TRBJ2-3	TRBV23-1	TRBD1
TGTGCCTGGAGCAAGGGATGGGGCGGCTACACCTTC	CAWSKGWGGYTF	.	TRBJ1-2	TRBV30	.
TGTGCCAGCAGTTTAACCCCCGAGGGGACCCAGTACTTC	CASSLTPEGTQYF	.	TRBJ2-5	TRBV27	.
TGTGCCAGCAGGGGGACAGGGAGGGGAAGCTATGGCTACACCTTC	CASRGTGRGSYGYTF	.	TRBJ1-2	TRBV6-5	TRBD1
TGCAGCGCCGGACAGGTGGAATACAATGAGCAGTTCTTC	CSAGQVEYNEQFF	.	TRBJ2-1	TRBV29-1	TRBD1
TGTGCCAGTAGGAAGAGCGGGAGGATTCACAATGAGCAGTTCTTC	CASRKSGRIHNEQFF	once	TRBJ2-1	TRBV19	TRBD2
TGTGCCAGCAGCCGAGGCGGGGGGCGCATGACTAATGAAAAACTGTTTTTT	CASSRGGGRMTNEKLFF	few	TRBJ1-4	TRBV7-6	.
TGCGCCAGCAGCCAAGATGCGGACAGGGGGAAGTACAATGAGCAGTTCTTC	CASSQDADRGKYNEQFF	.	TRBJ2-1	TRBV4-1	TRBD1
TGTGCCAGCAGTTACCTGACAAATACCTACGAGCAGTACTTC	CASSYLTNTYEQYF	.	TRBJ2-7	TRBV27	.